Sequencing of this T cell receptor (beta chain) was carried out in a study of shared clonotypes between healthy human individuals. The CDR3 is 14 amino acids. Germline assignment: CDR1 SGHDT and CDR2 YYEEEE. V lost 0 bases to trimming and J lost 3 bases, with 6 bases between them. Profiled with immunoSEQ multiplex PCR; TCRdb holds only in-frame clones, not every one. The sample consists of over 2 million clones, 85% to 95% of them appearing once. The sequenced material came from naive CD4+ T cells sorted from blood. Subset specified: CD45RA+ positively selected. This sequence was found in a man between 18 and 29 years old in good health. J is TRBJ2-2 and V is TRBV5-6; no definite D call. The CDR3 DNA reads TGTGCCAGCAGCTTGGCTTCTTACACCGGGGAGCTGTTTTTT. Its protein product is CASSLASYTGELFF.